There are many counts of the clone carrying this T cell receptor (beta chain). Uncontrolled infection, other autoimmune disease, pregnancy or lactation excluded patients. Clinical symptoms, serum thyroxine, TRAb, thyroid ultrasound and orbital computed tomography informed diagnoses. Amplified regions were TCR beta CDR3 sequences from RNA transcripts. HTBI primers drove first-round RT-PCR of the TCR CDR3. TCRdb ran MiXCR on the multiplex PCR reads and lists one entry per CDR3 protein. This table holds roughly 570,000 distinct CDR3 sequences, 40% to 55% found once. This entry belongs to a study of T cells in Graves' hyperthyroidism and ophthalmopathy. V dropped 5 bases and J dropped 4 bases, with 15 bases sitting between them. The CDR3 runs to 14 residues. CDR1 SGHNT and CDR2 YYREEE come from the germline V gene (reference sequence).

The sequencing sample was made of peripheral blood or thyroid tissue (not recorded which). This TCR was recovered from an adult woman with Graves' disease, either hyperthyroidism or ophthalmopathy (not recorded which). This chain connects TRBV5-4 to TRBJ1-1, with a tentative D call TRBD1 (6 bases). The CDR3 loop reads CASSPGGRGTEAFF. The CDR3 nucleotides read TGTGCCAGCAGTCCAGGCGGCAGGGGCACTGAAGCTTTCTTT. Filled out from reference TRBV5-4 and TRBJ1-1, the complete variable domain reads ETGVTQSPTHLIKTRGQQVTLRCSSQSGHNTVSWYQQALGQGPQFIFQYYREEENGRGNFPPRFSGLQFPNYSSELNVNALELDDSALYLCASSPGGRGTEAFFGQGTRLTVV.